The following is a T cell receptor (beta chain) sequence with its context. 13 Jbeta primers and 60 Vbeta primers were used for the PCR. Sequenced by immunoSEQ multiplex PCR; TCRdb stores in-frame clones only, minus some. In the table there are 150,000 to 200,000 clones, 77% of which are singletons. This sample stems from a study of cytomegalovirus exposure and HLA in healthy donors. The CDR3 covers 15 residues. V lost 7 bases and J lost 5; bases outside the gene matches: 12. CDR1 and CDR2 from the germline V gene are ENHRY and SYGVKD. The gene calls are TRBV10-3 and TRBJ1-1, with 8 bases matching TRBD1. The sequence came from a woman under 40 in good health and CMV-seronegative. The sequencing sample was made of PBMCs. CDR3 nucleotide sequence: TGTGCCATCACCGACAGGGGATCCCCCACTACTGAAGCTTTCTTT. Translating gives CAITDRGSPTTEAFF.